The 14 T cell receptor beta chains given below trace back to one sample, sequenced in a study of T cell responses to AZD1222 COVID-19 vaccine. Clones were read by immunoSEQ multiplex PCR, and TCRdb kept only the in-frame ones, dropping some. The sample consists of 150,000 to 200,000 clones, roughly 90% of them appearing once. The starting material was peripheral blood, obtained 28 days after the second AZD1222 dose. All receptors derive from an adult who received the AZD1222 COVID-19 vaccine.

The chain employs TRBV2 and TRBJ1-1; D remains unclear. Germline values: CDR1 SNHLY, CDR2 FYNNEI. The V gene lost 7 bases and the J gene lost 3 bases, with 12 bases spanning the gap. This CDR3 has 13 residues. In nucleotides, the CDR3 is TGTGCCAGCAATCAGGAGTCTGACACTGAAGCTTTCTTT. It encodes CASNQESDTEAFF.

J is TRBJ2-7 and V is TRBV13, with TRBD1 as a possible D gene (6 bases). The germline V gene encodes CDR1 PRHDT and CDR2 FYEKMQ (reference sequence). This CDR3 comprises 15 residues. The V and J ends lost 4 bases and 2 bases respectively, with 15 bases between them. Here the CDR3 DNA reads TGTGCCAGCAGCTCACAACGGACAGCAACCTACGAGCAGTACTTC. Its protein is CASSSQRTATYEQYF. Based on the CDR3 plus reference TRBV13 and TRBJ2-7, the full variable domain is AAGVIQSPRHLIKEKRETATLKCYPIPRHDTVYWYQQGPGQDPQFLISFYEKMQSDKGSIPDRFSAQQFSDYHSELNMSSLELGDSALYFCASSSQRTATYEQYFGPGTRLTVT.

The chain is built from TRBV2 and TRBJ2-1; 8 bases are shared with TRBD2. Germline V CDR1 and CDR2: SNHLY, FYNNEI. CDR3 size: 17 residues. J was trimmed by 0 bases and V by 4 bases; bases with no gene match: 8. In DNA, the CDR3 is TGTGCCAGCAGTGCGAGACTAGCGATTAGCTCCTACAATGAGCAGTTCTTC. The encoded protein is CASSARLAISSYNEQFF.

The count of this clone is one. The chain couples TRBV5-8 to TRBJ1-6, with D uncertain. V lost 2 bases to trimming and J lost 1 base, with 16 bases between them. Germline values: CDR1 SGHTS, CDR2 YDEGEE. This CDR3 spans 18 amino acids. The CDR3 DNA reads TGTGCCAGCAGCTTCAGACGCGAGAGAAGGTCCTATAATTCACCCCTCCACTTT. Translated, it gives CASSFRRERRSYNSPLHF.

The gene calls are TRBV30 and TRBJ2-1; D unresolved. Germline assignment: CDR1 GTSNPN and CDR2 SVGIG (reference sequence). Trimming pared 2 bases from V and 7 bases from J, leaving 6 bases between. The CDR3 is made up of 11 amino acids. The DNA of the CDR3 is TGTGCCTGGAGTAGAATAAATGAGCAGTTCTTC. Amino acids: CAWSRINEQFF.

With respect to this clone: The junction departs from the called germline gene at one end, perhaps through a read error. Here the CDR3 reads CASNLTGNYGYTF. The DNA of the CDR3 is TGTGCCAGCAATTTAACAGGGAATTATGGCTACACCTTC. The V call is TRBV12-3 or TRBV12-4, the J call TRBJ1-2, with D maybe TRBD1 (6 bases). The CDR3 spans 13 residues.

This clone has only one observation. CDR3 DNA: TGTGCCAGCAGCCCCAGGGTAGTAGCGGGGGAAGGGTACGAGCAGTACTTC. Protein: CASSPRVVAGEGYEQYF. The chain is built from TRBV4-2 and TRBJ2-7; 9 nucleotides match TRBD2. With 4 bases clipped from V and 4 bases from J, the junction kept 14 bases outside the gene matches. This CDR3 region has 17 residues. Looked up from germline, CDR1 is LGHNA and CDR2 is YNFKEQ.

The gene calls are TRBV18 and TRBJ1-1; 9 nucleotides agree with TRBD1. The germline V gene has CDR1 KGHSH and CDR2 LQKENI. CDR3 length equals 13 residues. V trimming: 4 bases; J trimming: 7 bases; junction bases outside the gene matches: 4. The CDR3 loop reads CASSLGQGIEAFF. DNA of the CDR3: TGTGCCAGCTCACTAGGACAGGGGATTGAAGCTTTCTTT.

This clone was counted only a few times. V is TRBV14 and J is TRBJ1-2; 7 bases fit TRBD1. The CDR3 runs to 13 residues. The germline V gene encodes CDR1 SGHDN and CDR2 FVKESK. The V gene end was trimmed by 8 bases and the J gene end by 8 bases; junction bases not matched to a gene: 11. CDR3 protein: CASRLTGKEGYTF. As DNA, the CDR3 is TGTGCCAGCCGCCTGACAGGGAAGGAAGGCTACACCTTC.

The V call is TRBV12-3 or TRBV12-4, the J call TRBJ2-1; unclear D gene. Trimming pared 4 bases from V and 15 bases from J, leaving 16 bases between. This CDR3 is 12 amino acids long. As DNA, the CDR3 is TGTGCCAGCAGTTCGGACGGACCGAGGAGGTTCTTC. Encoded protein: CASSSDGPRRFF.

This rearrangement joins TRBV23-1 to TRBJ2-6, with 7 positions matching TRBD1. TRBV23-1 is an ORF, and what it does is uncertain. The ends lost 3 bases at V and 3 bases at J; junction bases unmatched: 11. The CDR3 runs 18 residues. CDR3 DNA: TGCGCCAGCAGTCACGCACCGGGACAGCCCTTTGGGGCCAACGTCCTGACTTTC. This translates into CASSHAPGQPFGANVLTF.

V and J are TRBV19 and TRBJ1-2; 8 bases fit TRBD1. This CDR3 is built from 15 residues. Losses at the gene ends were 5 bases for V and 8 bases for J; bases not matched to a gene: 13. Germline V gives CDR1 LNHDA, CDR2 SQIVND (reference sequence). CDR3 coding DNA: TGTGCCAGTAGTTTGGTTGGACAGGGTCTTCGCGGCTACACCTTC. Residues: CASSLVGQGLRGYTF.

The genes are TRBV3-1 (or the pseudogene TRBV3-2) and TRBJ1-2; weak D call: TRBD1 (5 bases). This CDR3 is 16 amino acids long. Germline V gene lookup returns CDR1 LGHDT and CDR2 YNNKEL (reference sequence). V was cut by 4 bases and J by 0 bases, with 15 bases left in between. Here the CDR3 DNA reads TGTGCCAGCAGCCGACATCCGGGACGGACTAACTATGGCTACACCTTC. Its translation: CASSRHPGRTNYGYTF.

The chain recombines TRBV7-9 with TRBJ1-1; tentatively, D is TRBD1 (5 bases). V was shortened by 3 bases and J by 4 bases, with 12 bases between the two germline ends. Germline V lookup: CDR1 SEHNR, CDR2 FQNEAQ (reference sequence). The length of the CDR3 is 14 residues. The CDR3 DNA reads TGTGCCAGCAGCTTTGAGGGGCGGATCACTGAAGCTTTCTTT. Translation: CASSFEGRITEAFF. The whole variable domain, filled in from reference TRBV7-9 and TRBJ1-1, reads DTGVSQNPRHKITKRGQNVTFRCDPISEHNRLYWYRQTLGQGPEFLTYFQNEAQLEKSRLLSDRFSAERPKGSFSTLEIQRTEQGDSAMYLCASSFEGRITEAFFGQGTRLTVV.